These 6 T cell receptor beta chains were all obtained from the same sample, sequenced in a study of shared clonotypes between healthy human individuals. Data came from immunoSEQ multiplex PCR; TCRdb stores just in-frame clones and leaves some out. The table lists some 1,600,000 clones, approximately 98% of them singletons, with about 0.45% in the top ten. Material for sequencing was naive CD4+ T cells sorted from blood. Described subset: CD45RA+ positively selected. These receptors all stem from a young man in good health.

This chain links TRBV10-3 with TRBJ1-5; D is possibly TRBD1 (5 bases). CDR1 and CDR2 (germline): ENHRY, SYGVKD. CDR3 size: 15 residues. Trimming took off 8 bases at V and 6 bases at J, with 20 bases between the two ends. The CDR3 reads CAIRAGNFGGQPQHF. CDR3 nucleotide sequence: TGTGCCATCCGTGCAGGGAATTTCGGGGGTCAGCCCCAGCATTTT.

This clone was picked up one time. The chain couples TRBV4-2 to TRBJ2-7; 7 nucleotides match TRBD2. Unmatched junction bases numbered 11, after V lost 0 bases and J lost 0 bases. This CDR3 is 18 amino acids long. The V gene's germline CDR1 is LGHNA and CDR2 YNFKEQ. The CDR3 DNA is TGTGCCAGCAGCCAAGAGAGGTCGCCTAGCGGAACCTCCTACGAGCAGTACTTC. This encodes CASSQERSPSGTSYEQYF.

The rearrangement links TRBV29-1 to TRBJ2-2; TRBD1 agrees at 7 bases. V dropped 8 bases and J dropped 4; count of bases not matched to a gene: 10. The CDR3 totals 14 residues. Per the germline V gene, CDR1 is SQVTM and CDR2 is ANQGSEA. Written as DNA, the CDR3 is TGCAGCATCCGATACGGGACAGTCACCGGGGAGCTGTTTTTT. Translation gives CSIRYGTVTGELFF.

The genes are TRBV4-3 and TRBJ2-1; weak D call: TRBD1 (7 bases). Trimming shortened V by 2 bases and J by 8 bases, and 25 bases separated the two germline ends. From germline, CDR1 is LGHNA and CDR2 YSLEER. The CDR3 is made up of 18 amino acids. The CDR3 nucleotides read TGCGCCAGCAGCCAATTCGGAGGGGGCGCGGCCATTTTGGATGAGCAGTTCTTC. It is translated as CASSQFGGGAAILDEQFF.

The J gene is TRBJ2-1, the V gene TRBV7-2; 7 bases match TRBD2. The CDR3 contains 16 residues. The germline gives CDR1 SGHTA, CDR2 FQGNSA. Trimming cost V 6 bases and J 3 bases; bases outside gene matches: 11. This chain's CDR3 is CASSLRTSLIYNEQFF. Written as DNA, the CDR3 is TGTGCCAGCAGTCTCAGGACTAGTTTGATCTACAATGAGCAGTTCTTC.

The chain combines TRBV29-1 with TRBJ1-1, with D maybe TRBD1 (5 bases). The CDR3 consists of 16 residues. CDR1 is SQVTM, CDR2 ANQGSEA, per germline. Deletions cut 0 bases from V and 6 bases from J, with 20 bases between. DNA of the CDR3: TGCAGCGTTGAAGATGTTTCCGGGAGCTTGGGGGCTGAAGCTTTCTTT. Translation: CSVEDVSGSLGAEAFF.